These 7 T cell receptor beta chains originate from one sample sequenced in a study of cytomegalovirus exposure and HLA in healthy donors. Primers for the PCR totalled 60 Vbeta and 13 Jbeta. The method was immunoSEQ multiplex PCR; TCRdb's version includes in-frame clones alone and lacks a portion of them. The table lists roughly 140,000 clones, roughly 74% of them singletons, with roughly 6.2% in the top ten. Source material: PBMCs. These TCRs come from a woman aged 40 to 55 in good health and CMV-seropositive.

The gene calls are TRBV27 and TRBJ2-3; 7 nucleotides align to TRBD2. CDR3 length equals 15 residues. The germline CDR1 and CDR2 sequences are MNHEY and SMNVEV (reference sequence). Germline trimming cut 3 bases from V and 1 base from J; bases unmatched to any gene: 4. CDR3 sequence reads: CASSLKRGRTDTQYF. The CDR3, as DNA: TGTGCCAGCAGTTTGAAGCGGGGCCGCACAGATACGCAGTATTTT.

J is TRBJ2-7 and V is TRBV7-8; the match to TRBD2 covers 12 bases. The CDR3 is made up of 14 amino acids. Germline trimming cut 1 base from V and 6 bases from J; bases unmatched to any gene: 1. Germline values: CDR1 SGHVS, CDR2 FQNEAQ. The CDR3 nucleotides are TGTGCCAGCAGCTTAGTACTAGCGGGAGGCGAGCAGTACTTC. Amino acids: CASSLVLAGGEQYF. Together with reference TRBV7-8 and TRBJ2-7, the CDR3 gives the full variable domain: GAGVSQSPRYKVAKRGQDVALRCDPISGHVSLFWYQQALGQGPEFLTYFQNEAQLDKSGLPSDRFFAERPEGSVSTLKIQRTQQEDSAVYLCASSLVLAGGEQYFGPGTRLTVT.

The genes are TRBV12-1 and TRBJ2-4; the table's D call, TRBD2, was not checked against the DNA. TRBV12-1 counts as a pseudogene. The CDR3 sequence is 20 residues long. The CDR3 DNA sequence: TGTGCCAGCACCCACCCTAGGCGGGAGGGCCAGGGGGGAGCCAAAAACATTCAGTACTTC. It yields the protein CASTHPRREGQGGAKNIQYF.

This clone was recorded a few times. The chain combines TRBV5-4 with TRBJ1-2; D gene ambiguous. Germline V lookup: CDR1 SGHNT, CDR2 YYREEE (reference sequence). Between the trimmed V and J ends, which lost 4 bases and 7 bases, there was a span of 11 bases. The CDR3 is 12 amino acids. The CDR3: CASSPETGGYTF. The CDR3 coding sequence is TGTGCCAGCAGCCCCGAGACGGGTGGCTACACCTTC.

J is TRBJ2-1 and V is TRBV6-5, with D tentatively TRBD2 (6 bases). The CDR3 contains 15 residues. Germline-derived CDR1 and CDR2 are MNHEY and SVGAGI. The V and J ends lost 0 bases and 4 bases respectively, with 10 bases between them. The CDR3 bases are TGTGCCAGCAGTTACTCCCTAGCGTCTTACAATGAGCAGTTCTTC. This sequence encodes CASSYSLASYNEQFF.

The table lists this clone with a few counts. Other DNA sequences in this sample translate to the same CDR3. The rearrangement joins TRBV7-6 to TRBJ2-1; 8 bases match TRBD2. The germline CDR1 and CDR2 sequences are SGHVS and FNYEAQ. V lost 5 bases and J lost 10; bases outside the gene matches: 16. This CDR3 region has 16 residues. This chain's CDR3 is CASSRSNKRENNEQFF. CDR3 DNA: TGTGCCAGCAGCCGTTCTAACAAGCGGGAGAATAACGAGCAGTTCTTC. The full variable domain, with the rest looked up from reference TRBV7-6 and TRBJ2-1, is GAGVSQSPRYKVTKRGQDVALRCDPISGHVSLYWYRQALGQGPEFLTYFNYEAQQDKSGLPNDRFSAERPEGSISTLTIQRTEQRDSAMYRCASSRSNKRENNEQFFGPGTRLTVL.

This clone appeared many times. J is TRBJ1-2 and V is TRBV6-1, with 9 nucleotides matching TRBD1. With V trimmed by 7 bases and J by 5 bases, 8 bases remained unmatched. Per germline, CDR1 MNHNS and CDR2 SASEGT. The CDR3 covers 14 residues. DNA of the CDR3: TGTGCCAGCAACACAGGGGGCTCAGGTTATGGCTACACCTTC. Its translation: CASNTGGSGYGYTF.